Below, 8 T cell receptor beta chains from the same sample are listed, as sequenced in a study of blood T cell repertoires in COVID-19. Using immunoSEQ multiplex PCR, the repertoire was profiled, and TCRdb retains in-frame clones only, with some absent. The sample records fewer than 200,000 clones, roughly 85% being singletons. The specimen sequenced was PBMCs or T cells enriched from blood (not recorded which). These receptors originate from a woman between 50 and 59 years old who had recovered from COVID-19.

The chain links TRBV3-1 (or the pseudogene TRBV3-2) to TRBJ2-7, with D possibly being TRBD2 (6 bases). CDR1 is LGHDT, CDR2 YNNKEL, per germline (reference sequence). There are 13 residues in the CDR3. V shed 6 bases and J shed 3 bases, with 12 bases lying between them. CDR3 nucleotide sequence: TGTGCCAGCAGTCAGGGACTCAACTACGAGCAGTACGTC. Translating gives CASSQGLNYEQYV.

The V call is TRBV19, the J call TRBJ2-1; possibly TRBD2 for D (6 bases). Trimming took off 5 bases at V and 8 bases at J, with 16 bases between the two ends. Germline V lookup: CDR1 LNHDA, CDR2 SQIVND (reference sequence). The CDR3 is 14 amino acids. The CDR3 region is CASSVAGLSDEQFF. In DNA form, the CDR3 reads TGTGCCAGTAGTGTTGCGGGGTTGAGCGATGAGCAGTTCTTC.

The V call is TRBV28, the J call TRBJ1-2; no clear D gene. V shed 2 bases and J shed 4 bases, with 5 bases lying between them. CDR1 and CDR2 (germline): MDHEN, SYDVKM. The CDR3 loop spans 12 amino acids. The CDR3 bases are TGTGCCAGCAGTTTAACGAGCTATGGCTACACCTTC. This translates into CASSLTSYGYTF.

With respect to this clone: A read error may produce the germline difference seen at one junction end. The chain is built from TRBV27 and TRBJ1-5, with 8 nucleotides matching TRBD1. Germline V gene sequence: CDR1 MNHEY, CDR2 SMNVEV (reference sequence). The CDR3 consists of 15 residues. The CDR3 here is CASRTGTGSTQPQHF. CDR3 sequence (DNA): TGTGCCAGCAGGACCGGGACAGGTAGCACTCAGCCCCAGCATTTT.

The V call is TRBV11-2, the J call TRBJ2-2; D possibly corresponds to TRBD2 (5 bases). Germline CDR1 and CDR2: SGHAT and FQNNGV. Trimming removed 1 base at V and 3 bases at J, with 18 bases between. CDR3 length equals 18 residues. CDR3 sequence: CASSLGSAFLEDTGELFF. DNA of the CDR3: TGTGCCAGCAGCTTAGGATCAGCCTTCTTGGAGGACACCGGGGAGCTGTTTTTT.

This clone has ten or more counts. V gene TRBV2 combines with J gene TRBJ1-6, with D possibly being TRBD1 (5 bases). The V end was cut by 4 bases, the J end by 2 bases, with 21 bases between. The CDR3 consists of 19 residues. Germline V CDR1 and CDR2: SNHLY, FYNNEI. The CDR3 coding sequence is TGTGCCAGCAGTGTGGCGGAGGGGAGAGACTGGACCTATAATTCACCCCTCCACTTT. Its protein product is CASSVAEGRDWTYNSPLHF.

The chain combines TRBV9 with TRBJ1-2, with 7 bases fitting TRBD1. The V gene end was trimmed by 0 bases and the J gene end by 1 base; junction bases not matched to a gene: 3. This CDR3 has 15 residues. Per germline, CDR1 SGDLS and CDR2 YYNGEE. In DNA form, the CDR3 reads TGTGCCAGCAGCGTAGGAGGGGGCGATAACTATGGCTACACCTTC. Translated: CASSVGGGDNYGYTF.

The chain employs TRBV20-1 and TRBJ1-5; possibly TRBD1 for D (5 bases). Germline-derived CDR1 and CDR2 are DFQATT and SNEGSKA (reference sequence). CDR3 length: 11 amino acids. With 3 bases removed from V and 9 bases from J, the gap between germline ends came to 9 bases. CDR3 protein: CSASAGGPQHF. CDR3 in DNA: TGCAGTGCTAGCGCCGGGGGGCCCCAGCATTTT.